This note documents a single T cell receptor beta chain sequence. Its antigen is unknown. This sample is drawn from a study of identifying expanded T cells in peripheral blood. Study results and caveats: Across healthy donors, higher total template counts meant significantly greater approximately 2-week count variance.

Germline V gives CDR1 LNHNV, CDR2 YYDKDF (reference sequence). The CDR3 has 17 amino acids. Trimming shortened V by 1 base and J by 0 bases, and 13 bases separated the two germline ends. Data came from immunoSEQ multiplex PCR; TCRdb stores just in-frame clones and leaves some out. The sample comprises around 85,000 clones, more than 70% of which are singletons, and around 19% rests with the top ten. The source of this sequence is a person between 18 and 70 years old in good health. The chain carries TRBV15 and TRBJ1-3; weak D call: TRBD1 (5 bases). Source material: blood. The CDR3 protein is CATSRGFEGPSGNTIYF. CDR3 nucleotide sequence: TGTGCCACCAGCAGAGGGTTCGAGGGACCCTCTGGAAACACCATATATTTT.